Presented here are 9 T cell receptor beta chains from one specimen sequenced in a study of T cell clones after liver transplantation. Some clones are missing from TCRdb's copy, which holds only in-frame ones; the method was immunoSEQ multiplex PCR. Of about 75,000 clones in the sample, 84% were seen once. The starting material was CD4+ T cells from blood, obtained less than 50 months after liver transplant. The origin of the receptors is a human patient who received a liver transplant. The T cells may come from the graft donor.

The chain links TRBV10-2 to TRBJ2-5; 7 bases agree with TRBD1. The ends lost 4 bases at V and 7 bases at J; junction bases unmatched: 6. Germline V gene sequence: CDR1 WSHSY, CDR2 SAAADI. The CDR3 totals 13 residues. This chain's CDR3 is CASSGRRGMTQYF. As DNA, the CDR3 is TGCGCCAGCAGTGGTCGCAGGGGGATGACCCAGTACTTC.

The chain joins TRBV28 to TRBJ1-1; 7 nucleotides agree with TRBD1. This CDR3 contains 14 residues. The ends lost 6 bases at V and 1 base at J; junction bases unmatched: 5. Looked up from germline, CDR1 is MDHEN and CDR2 is SYDVKM. Here the CDR3 DNA reads TGTGCCAGCAGGCAGGGGGGAAGGAACACTGAAGCTTTCTTT. Its translation is CASRQGGRNTEAFF.

The rearrangement links TRBV6-5 to TRBJ2-1; TRBD2 matches at 10 bases. This CDR3 has 15 amino acids. Germline V lookup: CDR1 MNHEY, CDR2 SVGAGI. The junction had 6 bases not matched to a gene; V was cut back by 6 bases and J by 4 bases. CDR3 in amino acids: CASSLSGGPYNEQFF. In nucleotides, the CDR3 is TGTGCCAGCAGCCTTAGCGGGGGGCCATACAATGAGCAGTTCTTC.

This clone was recorded once. The chain is built from TRBV15 and TRBJ1-6, with no clear D. The V end lost 7 bases, the J end lost 10 bases, and 17 bases lay between the germline ends. Germline V gene sequence: CDR1 LNHNV, CDR2 YYDKDF (reference sequence). CDR3 length: 14 amino acids. CDR3: CATKSGKGRSPLHF. CDR3 sequence (DNA): TGTGCCACCAAGTCGGGAAAGGGTCGATCACCCCTCCACTTT.

The chain couples TRBV11-2 to TRBJ2-7, with D tentatively TRBD1 (6 bases). This CDR3 spans 14 amino acids. Trimming took 5 bases from V and 2 from J, leaving 13 bases between them. Germline CDR1 reads SGHAT; CDR2 reads FQNNGV. CDR3: CASSRQVFPYEQYF. As DNA, the CDR3 is TGTGCCAGCAGCAGACAGGTTTTCCCCTACGAGCAGTACTTC.

V is TRBV27 and J is TRBJ1-5; D gene unclear. Germline loops: CDR1 MNHEY, CDR2 SMNVEV (reference sequence). This CDR3 has 15 amino acids. V lost 4 bases to trimming and J lost 5 bases, with 15 bases between them. CDR3 bases: TGTGCCAGCAGTTCTATCAGCGGGTACGATCAGCCCCAGCATTTT. As protein: CASSSISGYDQPQHF.

The rearrangement joins TRBV2 to TRBJ1-6, with D perhaps TRBD1 (6 bases). Germline CDR1 and CDR2: SNHLY and FYNNEI. Trimming took 6 bases from V and 0 from J, leaving 12 bases between them. This CDR3 spans 16 amino acids. The CDR3 DNA is TGTGCCAGCAGCAAGGACAGAAGCTCCTATAATTCACCCCTCCACTTT. It codes for CASSKDRSSYNSPLHF.

The chain combines TRBV15 with TRBJ1-6; 11 bases are shared with TRBD1. V lost 5 bases to trimming and J lost 9 bases; unmatched junction nucleotides: 6. Germline V gene sequence: CDR1 LNHNV, CDR2 YYDKDF (reference sequence). The CDR3 is 15 residues long. Here the CDR3 reads CATSAAGTGGSPLHF. The CDR3 bases are TGTGCCACCAGCGCCGCCGGGACAGGGGGTTCACCCCTCCACTTT.

The chain is built from TRBV2 and TRBJ2-7; 7 nucleotides match TRBD1. V was clipped by 5 bases and J by 5 bases; unmatched bases: 12. Germline assignment: CDR1 SNHLY and CDR2 FYNNEI. The CDR3 is made up of 15 amino acids. CDR3 region: CASSSAGTAEHEQYF. As DNA, the CDR3 is TGTGCCAGCAGTAGTGCCGGGACAGCCGAACACGAGCAGTACTTC.